This T cell receptor (beta chain) comes out of a study of identical twins. This clonotype has ten or more counts. A template switching step contributed a universal primer site, while unique molecular identifiers were present in the cDNA. TCRdb recomputed calls from the 5' RACE reads with MiXCR, one row per CDR3 protein. Altogether hundreds of thousands of distinct CDR3 sequences are present, around 5.7% being singletons, with the ten largest covering 1.5% to 2%. V lost 0 bases to trimming and J lost 0 bases; unmatched junction nucleotides: 6. Per germline, CDR1 SGHRS and CDR2 YFSETQ. This CDR3 is built from 17 residues.

V and J are TRBV5-1 and TRBJ2-1, with 7 bases that match TRBD1. This clonotype was sampled from a man aged 18 to 30 in good health. Sequencing used naive T cells sorted from blood. This chain's CDR3 is CASSLDRGYSSYNEQFF. CDR3 nucleotide sequence: TGCGCCAGCAGCTTGGACAGGGGCTATAGCTCCTACAATGAGCAGTTCTTC. Filled out from reference TRBV5-1 and TRBJ2-1, the complete variable domain reads KAGVTQTPRYLIKTRGQQVTLSCSPISGHRSVSWYQQTPGQGLQFLFEYFSETQRNKGNFPGRFSGRQFSNSRSEMNVSTLELGDSALYLCASSLDRGYSSYNEQFFGPGTRLTVL.